Below are 4 T cell receptor beta chains sequenced from a single sample in a study of blood T cell repertoires in COVID-19. Profiling relied on immunoSEQ multiplex PCR, and the TCRdb table lists in-frame clones only, not all of them. Of 230,000 or so clones listed, more than 75% are singletons. The specimen was peripheral blood. The receptors were gathered from a man in his forties with active or convalescent COVID-19.

This chain uses TRBV7-8 with TRBJ1-1, with 7 bases fitting TRBD1. Germline V gene lookup returns CDR1 SGHVS and CDR2 FQNEAQ. This CDR3 comprises 16 residues. The V and J ends lost 3 bases and 1 base, in that order; junction bases with no gene match: 8. CDR3 region: CASSFRQGVTNTEAFF. DNA of the CDR3: TGTGCCAGCAGCTTTCGACAGGGAGTGACGAACACTGAAGCTTTCTTT.

V gene TRBV27 combines with J gene TRBJ1-1; no firm D call. Trimming removed 6 bases at V and 0 bases at J, with 11 bases between. This CDR3 spans 14 amino acids. Germline CDR1 is MNHEY and CDR2 is SMNVEV (reference sequence). As DNA, the CDR3 is TGTGCCAGCAGACCGAGAGGTTTGAACACTGAAGCTTTCTTT. It translates to CASRPRGLNTEAFF.

J is TRBJ2-1 and V is TRBV3-1 (or the pseudogene TRBV3-2), with TRBD1 identical over 8 bases. V trimming: 3 bases; J trimming: 2 bases; junction bases outside the gene matches: 6. Germline loops: CDR1 LGHDT, CDR2 YNNKEL (reference sequence). CDR3 length: 16 residues. The CDR3 DNA reads TGTGCCAGCAGCCAGACAGACAGGGGACCCTACAATGAGCAGTTCTTC. As protein: CASSQTDRGPYNEQFF.

This chain connects TRBV28 to TRBJ2-1, with D possibly matching TRBD2 (5 bases). The CDR3 is 15 amino acids. V lost 8 bases and J 5 bases, leaving 19 bases between the germline ends. Germline CDR1 is MDHEN and CDR2 is SYDVKM. The CDR3 loop is CASSPPRVSNNEQFF. CDR3 in DNA: TGTGCCAGCTCCCCCCCGAGGGTAAGCAACAATGAGCAGTTCTTC. Based on the CDR3 plus reference TRBV28 and TRBJ2-1, the full variable domain is DVKVTQSSRYLVKRTGEKVFLECVQDMDHENMFWYRQDPGLGLRLIYFSYDVKMKEKGDIPEGYSVSREKKERFSLILESASTNQTSMYLCASSPPRVSNNEQFFGPGTRLTVL.